The TCR beta chain described here comes from a study of blood T cell repertoires in COVID-19. Study overall: COVID-19 samples collected from the United States, Italy and Spain covered acute and convalescent phases. Sources were T cells, B-cell-depleted T cells, or PBMCs; the material itself was cDNA or gDNA.

Participant-reported clinical history was the basis for cohort assignment. Authors' data handling: Reference gene primer amplification in the assay estimated nucleated cell counts. Using immunoSEQ multiplex PCR, the repertoire was profiled, and TCRdb retains in-frame clones only, with some absent. V and J calls and clone size are given by that table; D and trimming were obtained from the DNA. The table has a few hundred thousand clones, 90% seen once. CDR1 is MGHDK and CDR2 is SYGVNS in the germline V gene. Trimming cost V 9 bases and J 5 bases; bases outside gene matches: 7. CDR3 length: 14 amino acids.

The sample was PBMCs or T cells enriched from blood (not recorded which). The clonotype was recovered from a woman younger than 35 with acute COVID-19. V usage is TRBV25-1 and J usage is TRBJ2-2; 9 nucleotides match TRBD1. CDR3 bases: TGTGCCAGGAAACGACAGGGGGGAACCGGGGAGCTGTTTTTT. The encoded protein is CARKRQGGTGELFF.